The T cell receptor (beta chain) described here comes from a study of T-cell reconstitution after alpha-beta-depleted transplantation in children. Unique molecular identifiers were incorporated into the prepared TCRbeta library. Via MiXCR, TCRdb re-called the PCR reads, giving one row per CDR3 protein. The table records roughly 610,000 distinct CDR3 sequences, more than 9% of them present only once. The sample consisted of PBMCs from the stem cell graft donor, taken from the stem cell graft. The TCR comes from a human donor who donated a stem cell graft to a child with acute myeloid leukemia.

CDR3 DNA: TGTGCCAGTACCGAGGACAGGGTAGTTTCACCCCTCCACTTT. Translating gives CASTEDRVVSPLHF. The chain uses TRBV19 and TRBJ1-6; 8 nucleotides line up with TRBD1. CDR3 length: 14 amino acids. Germline loops: CDR1 LNHDA, CDR2 SQIVND (reference sequence). Trimming removed 7 bases from V and 9 bases from J; junction bases left unmatched: 8.